This T cell receptor (beta chain) appears in the sequencing data of a study of blood T cell repertoires in COVID-19. Study overall: COVID-19 samples from acute and convalescent phases originated in the United States, Italy and Spain. Nucleic acid was either cDNA or gDNA, and it came from T cells, B-cell-depleted T cells, or PBMCs.

At least ten counts were recorded for this clone. In the authors' methods: Nucleated cell counts were estimated from reference gene primer amplification. The assay was immunoSEQ multiplex PCR, and TCRdb's table has in-frame clones only and misses some. V, J and clone size derive from that table, while D and trimming were established from the DNA sequence. This sample carries a few hundred thousand clones, around four fifths of them seen once, and the ten largest clones take roughly 2%. The receptor comes from a man aged 25-40 years who had recovered from COVID-19. Sequenced input: peripheral blood.

The CDR3 sequence: CATSRRTGDTQYF. As DNA, the CDR3 is TGTGCCACCAGCAGAAGGACAGGAGATACCCAGTACTTC. The chain carries TRBV15 and TRBJ2-5, with TRBD1 matching over 7 bases. The V and J ends lost 2 bases and 8 bases, in that order; junction bases with no gene match: 5. Germline loops: CDR1 LNHNV, CDR2 YYDKDF (reference sequence). The length of the CDR3 is 13 residues.